There are many counts of the clone carrying this T cell receptor beta chain. Its antigen is currently unknown. This entry belongs to a study of T cells in Graves' hyperthyroidism and ophthalmopathy. The wider study: Peripheral blood draws took place at initial diagnosis, ahead of any treatment.

This sample holds PBMCs from about 10 ml fresh peripheral blood. Study findings and constraints: Within blood appeared most thyroid clonotypes that had expanded above 0.001. The model made its ophthalmopathy prediction, and onset followed a median approximately 7 months later.

Researchers amplified the TCR beta CDR3 regions from RNA transcripts. The TCR CDR3 was amplified in a first-round RT-PCR using the HTBI primer set. TCRdb itself ran the multiplex PCR reads through MiXCR, one entry per CDR3 protein. Of approximately 530,000 distinct CDR3 sequences listed, 20% are singletons. There are 17 residues in the CDR3. V was trimmed by 0 bases and J by 3 bases, leaving 17 bases between them. The chain employs TRBV12-3 or TRBV12-4 and TRBJ2-5; D assignment may be TRBD1 or TRBD2 (5 bases each). Source material: blood. The sequence was obtained from a middle-aged man with Graves' ophthalmopathy. CDR3 sequence reads: CASSLALSGSRKETQYF. The CDR3 DNA reads as TGTGCCAGCAGTTTAGCGCTGTCAGGGAGTCGGAAAGAGACCCAGTACTTC.